These 31 T cell receptor beta chains originate from one sample sequenced in a study of neurological immune-mediated disorders. TCRdb reprocessed the 5' RACE reads with MiXCR, giving one entry per CDR3 protein. The sample comprises 95,000 or so distinct CDR3 sequences, 3.5% of which are singletons, and roughly 6.4% rests with the top ten. Sequencing input: PBMCs. The source is a woman between 18 and 29 years old with multiple sclerosis.

This clonotype was counted at least ten times. The CDR3 DNA is TGCGCCAGCAGCGTTACCCCTAGCGGGGGTGCAGATAGCACAGATACGCAGTATTTT. It specifies CASSVTPSGGADSTDTQYF. The V gene is TRBV5-1, the J gene TRBJ2-3, with 10 bases lining up with TRBD2. CDR3 size: 19 residues. With 4 bases clipped from V and 0 bases from J, the junction kept 14 bases outside the gene matches. CDR1 and CDR2 (germline): SGHRS, YFSETQ. Looking up the rest from reference TRBV5-1 and TRBJ2-3 gives the full variable domain: KAGVTQTPRYLIKTRGQQVTLSCSPISGHRSVSWYQQTPGQGLQFLFEYFSETQRNKGNFPGRFSGRQFSNSRSEMNVSTLELGDSALYLCASSVTPSGGADSTDTQYFGPGTRLTVL.

The chain is built from TRBV6-2 or TRBV6-3 and TRBJ2-7, with D perhaps TRBD1 (6 bases). The CDR3 runs 12 residues. Between the trimmed V and J ends, which lost 8 bases and 7 bases, there was a span of 15 bases. Per the germline V gene, CDR1 is MNHEY and CDR2 is SVGEGT. Here the CDR3 DNA reads TGTGCCAGCTCTTGGACAGTCAAAGAGCAGTACTTC. Translating it yields CASSWTVKEQYF.

This clonotype was seen many times. This sequence joins TRBV12-3 or TRBV12-4 and TRBJ2-5, with a possible D match to TRBD2 (7 bases). Trimming took off 7 bases at V and 5 bases at J, with 14 bases between the two ends. The CDR3 has 13 residues. In DNA, the CDR3 is TGTGCCAGCACCATGGGGGGGCGGGAGACCCAGTACTTC. Encoded protein: CASTMGGRETQYF.

There are many counts of this clonotype. The V call is TRBV15, the J call TRBJ2-7, with D perhaps matching TRBD1 or TRBD2 (5 bases each). Germline loops: CDR1 LNHNV, CDR2 YYDKDF (reference sequence). CDR3 length equals 15 residues. The ends were cut back, 1 base at V and 5 bases at J, with 15 bases in the middle. The CDR3, as DNA: TGTGCCACCAGCAGAGGCGAGGGGCAATCTGACGAGCAGTACTTC. It is translated as CATSRGEGQSDEQYF.

At least ten counts were recorded for this clonotype. The chain links TRBV7-9 to TRBJ1-2, with TRBD1 as a possible D gene (6 bases). Trimming removed 5 bases at V and 7 bases at J, with 20 bases between. Germline CDR1 and CDR2: SEHNR and FQNEAQ (reference sequence). The CDR3 runs 15 residues. CDR3 DNA: TGTGCCAGCAGCATAAGGGGGGGGCAATGGTCTGGCTACACCTTC. It codes for CASSIRGGQWSGYTF.

The J gene is TRBJ2-2, the V gene TRBV4-3; D might be TRBD2 (6 bases). The V end lost 4 bases, the J end lost 1 base, and 16 bases lay between the germline ends. Germline lookup yields CDR1 LGHNA and CDR2 YSLEER. The CDR3 runs 17 residues. The CDR3 bases are TGCGCCAGCAGCCGGGCGACTAGAGGGCTGAACACCGGGGAGCTGTTTTTT. Translated, it gives CASSRATRGLNTGELFF.

There are many counts of this clonotype. V gene TRBV7-2 combines with J gene TRBJ2-3, with D unresolved. The germline V gene has CDR1 SGHTA and CDR2 FQGNSA. The CDR3 sequence is 17 residues long. V lost 3 bases and J 0 bases, leaving 16 bases between the germline ends. The CDR3 DNA follows: TGTGCCAGCAGCTTTTCGGGCCGGAGTAGAAGCACAGATACGCAGTATTTT. Protein product: CASSFSGRSRSTDTQYF.

The rearrangement joins TRBV9 to TRBJ1-3; TRBD1 is a possible D gene (6 bases). V lost 4 bases, J lost 12 bases, and 29 bases lay in between. CDR1 and CDR2 (germline): SGDLS, YYNGEE. The CDR3 has 17 amino acids. CDR3 in DNA: TGTGCCAGCAGCCTCCCCCCGGGACAAACTTGGGGAAAAAACATATATTTT. Translation gives CASSLPPGQTWGKNIYF.

Concerning this clonotype: A much larger clone lies one base from this, so it may be a read error. The J gene is TRBJ2-1, the V gene TRBV5-5; a weak D match, TRBD1 (5 bases). The length of the CDR3 is 15 residues. V was clipped by 4 bases and J by 2 bases, with 13 bases between them. The germline V gene encodes CDR1 SGHKS and CDR2 YYEKEE (reference sequence). The CDR3 loop reads CASSHTGIAYNEQFF. The CDR3 region has the DNA TGTGCCAGCAGCCATACAGGAATAGCCTACAATGAGCAGTTCTTC.

This clonotype was seen ten or more times. The rearrangement uses TRBV6-5 and TRBJ1-6; D not resolved. The CDR3 covers 14 residues. From germline, CDR1 is MNHEY and CDR2 SVGAGI. The V end lost 4 bases, the J end lost 5 bases, and 9 bases lay between the germline ends. The CDR3 DNA sequence: TGTGCCAGCAGTTCTCGAGGGAATAATTCACCCCTCCACTTT. It encodes CASSSRGNNSPLHF.

In this sample, this clonotype turned up many times. The J gene is TRBJ2-1, the V gene TRBV7-9, with 7 bases identical to TRBD2. CDR3 size: 15 residues. Unmatched junction bases numbered 6, after V lost 4 bases and J lost 3 bases. In germline, CDR1 is SEHNR, CDR2 FQNEAQ (reference sequence). This CDR3 reads CASSSIAGRYNEQFF. The CDR3 DNA reads as TGTGCCAGCAGCTCCATAGCGGGTCGCTACAATGAGCAGTTCTTC. The whole variable domain, remainder taken from reference TRBV7-9 and TRBJ2-1, is DTGVSQNPRHKITKRGQNVTFRCDPISEHNRLYWYRQTLGQGPEFLTYFQNEAQLEKSRLLSDRFSAERPKGSFSTLEIQRTEQGDSAMYLCASSSIAGRYNEQFFGPGTRLTVL.

This clonotype has a count of ten or more. The rearrangement uses TRBV6-5 and TRBJ1-5, with D maybe TRBD1 (5 bases). The CDR3 is 15 residues long. V gave up 0 bases and J gave up 5 bases, with 11 bases separating them. CDR1 is MNHEY, CDR2 SVGAGI, per germline. The CDR3 sequence: CASSYSGRADQPQHF. Here the CDR3 DNA reads TGTGCCAGCAGTTACTCTGGCAGGGCCGATCAGCCCCAGCATTTT.

V usage is TRBV6-5 and J usage is TRBJ1-1; TRBD1 matches 12 bases. CDR1 and CDR2 from the germline V gene are MNHEY and SVGAGI. The CDR3 contains 15 residues. V was clipped by 4 bases and J by 8 bases; unmatched bases: 8. CDR3 coding DNA: TGTGCCAGCAGTTCCCCTCCGGGACAGGGGGCGGAAGCTTTCTTT. Amino acid sequence: CASSSPPGQGAEAFF.

This clonotype occurred many times. CDR3 sequence: CASSQDAVRTTEAFF. CDR3 in DNA: TGTGCCAGCAGCCAAGACGCGGTCCGGACCACTGAAGCTTTCTTT. The chain carries TRBV14 and TRBJ1-1; no reliable D call. This CDR3 has 15 residues. Per germline, CDR1 SGHDN and CDR2 FVKESK. Trimming cost V 0 bases and J 4 bases, with 12 bases left between them. Supplemented by reference TRBV14 and TRBJ1-1, the full variable domain reads EAGVTQFPSHSVIEKGQTVTLRCDPISGHDNLYWYRRVMGKEIKFLLHFVKESKQDESGMPNNRFLAERTGGTYSTLKVQPAELEDSGVYFCASSQDAVRTTEAFFGQGTRLTVV.

This clonotype appeared many times. The chain couples TRBV12-3 or TRBV12-4 to TRBJ2-1, with TRBD1 matching over 9 bases. The CDR3 is 18 amino acids. Trimming at V came to 7 bases and at J to 6 bases, leaving 19 bases not matched to a gene. CDR3 bases: TGTGCCAGCACCCCGGGACAGGGACGCAGGTCGAGAACCAATGAGCAGTTCTTC. It codes for CASTPGQGRRSRTNEQFF.

At least ten counts were recorded for this clonotype. This CDR3 is CSARDPGTSGGNEQFF. DNA for the CDR3: TGCAGTGCTAGGGATCCCGGGACTAGCGGGGGTAATGAGCAGTTCTTC. V and J are TRBV20-1 and TRBJ2-1; 14 nucleotides agree with TRBD2. The ends lost 3 bases at V and 7 bases at J; junction bases unmatched: 8. The CDR3 consists of 16 residues. In germline, CDR1 is DFQATT, CDR2 SNEGSKA (reference sequence).

This clonotype came up many times. This chain connects TRBV25-1 to TRBJ1-1; D not resolved. V lost 7 bases and J 6 bases, leaving 9 bases between the germline ends. Germline V gives CDR1 MGHDK, CDR2 SYGVNS. The CDR3 has 11 residues. CDR3 DNA: TGTGCCAGCACCCACGGAGCTGAAGCTTTCTTT. Translating it yields CASTHGAEAFF.

At least ten counts were recorded for this clonotype. The chain couples TRBV10-3 to TRBJ2-3, with TRBD2 matching 9 bases. Germline lookup yields CDR1 ENHRY and CDR2 SYGVKD. V was pared by 2 bases and J by 6 bases, with 6 bases of the junction left unmatched. The CDR3 is 15 amino acids. Here the CDR3 reads CAISEGLAGTDTQYF. Here the CDR3 DNA reads TGTGCCATCAGTGAGGGTCTAGCGGGAACGGATACGCAGTATTTT.

This clonotype was seen many times. The chain combines TRBV18 with TRBJ2-1; 7 nucleotides align to TRBD2. The CDR3 is made up of 15 amino acids. V gave up 4 bases and J gave up 3 bases; unmatched junction bases: 6. Looked up from germline, CDR1 is KGHSH and CDR2 is LQKENI. The CDR3 nucleotides are TGTGCCAGCTCACTGGCTAGCGGCTTCTACAATGAGCAGTTCTTC. Residues: CASSLASGFYNEQFF.

This clonotype was seen repeatedly, ten times or more. The V gene is TRBV5-1, the J gene TRBJ1-1, with D perhaps matching TRBD1 (6 bases). CDR3 length equals 16 residues. V was cut by 0 bases and J by 10 bases, with 22 bases left in between. Germline V gene lookup returns CDR1 SGHRS and CDR2 YFSETQ. In DNA, the CDR3 is TGCGCCAGCAGCTTGGGACAGGTCGGGCCCCATGAAGGAGCTTTCTTT. Amino acids: CASSLGQVGPHEGAFF.

This clonotype was seen once. Germline is not matched at one junction end, which may reflect a read error. CDR3 DNA sequence: TGTGTCAGCAGTCGGCTAGCGGGGGCCACAGATACGCAGTATTTT. Encoded protein: CVSSRLAGATDTQYF. The chain has TRBV27 and TRBJ2-3; the match to TRBD2 covers 10 bases. Germline V gene lookup returns CDR1 MNHEY and CDR2 SMNVEV (reference sequence). CDR3 size: 15 residues.

This clonotype was seen a few times. The chain employs TRBV18 and TRBJ2-2, with D possibly matching TRBD1 (6 bases). Germline V gene lookup returns CDR1 KGHSH and CDR2 LQKENI. The CDR3 has 14 amino acids. Trimming removed 6 bases from V and 4 bases from J, with 12 bases in between. CDR3 loop: CASSWTDITGELFF. CDR3 in DNA: TGTGCCAGCTCCTGGACAGACATCACCGGGGAGCTGTTTTTT.

This clonotype came up many times. This chain links TRBV29-1 with TRBJ2-5; 10 nucleotides agree with TRBD2. Germline assignment: CDR1 SQVTM and CDR2 ANQGSEA. This CDR3 is built from 14 residues. The J segment lost 6 bases and the V segment lost 7 bases, leaving 11 bases of the junction unmatched. In nucleotides, the CDR3 is TGCAGCGGTACGCCGGGACTAGCGATGAAGACCCAGTACTTC. This codes for CSGTPGLAMKTQYF.

This clonotype was picked up many times. The rearrangement joins TRBV5-1 to TRBJ2-7; D gene uncertain. Germline CDR1 is SGHRS and CDR2 is YFSETQ. The V end lost 3 bases, the J end lost 6 bases, and 16 bases lay between the germline ends. The CDR3 is 14 amino acids. Here the CDR3 reads CASSYTVAFREQYF. The CDR3 coding sequence is TGCGCCAGCAGCTATACAGTGGCTTTTCGCGAGCAGTACTTC.

This clonotype was picked up many times. The V gene is TRBV20-1, the J gene TRBJ2-2; 9 nucleotides match TRBD2. Trimming removed 1 base from V and 4 bases from J; junction bases left unmatched: 1. Germline lookup yields CDR1 DFQATT and CDR2 SNEGSKA (reference sequence). CDR3 length: 14 amino acids. The CDR3 spells CSARGLAVTGELFF. The CDR3 bases are TGCAGTGCTAGAGGACTAGCGGTCACCGGGGAGCTGTTTTTT.

The genes are TRBV27 and TRBJ2-2, with 10 bases fitting TRBD2. J was trimmed by 6 bases and V by 6 bases; bases with no gene match: 10. CDR3 length: 16 amino acids. Germline-derived CDR1 and CDR2 are MNHEY and SMNVEV (reference sequence). For the CDR3, the DNA is TGTGCCAGCAGAATAAGCGGGAGGGCCGGTTCCGGGGAGCTGTTTTTT. It encodes CASRISGRAGSGELFF.

This clonotype was counted ten times or more. The chain is built from TRBV7-3 and TRBJ2-3, with TRBD2 matching over 15 bases. This CDR3 spans 18 amino acids. Trimming took 5 bases from V and 1 from J; bases not matched to a gene: 7. The germline V gene has CDR1 SGHTA and CDR2 FQGTGA. The CDR3 is CASSKGLAGGRGTDTQYF. The CDR3 DNA reads as TGTGCCAGCAGCAAGGGACTAGCGGGAGGTCGGGGCACAGATACGCAGTATTTT.

This clonotype was seen ten or more times. V gene TRBV20-1 combines with J gene TRBJ2-4; D gene uncertain. The germline gives CDR1 DFQATT, CDR2 SNEGSKA (reference sequence). V shed 8 bases and J shed 8 bases, with 13 bases lying between them. The CDR3 extends over 11 amino acids. The CDR3 DNA is TGCAGTAGGCCCGAAGGTGACATTCAGTACTTC. Amino acids: CSRPEGDIQYF.

The sample holds many counts of this clonotype. The CDR3 DNA reads TGTGCCAGCAGCTACGATGGGACGGTGAACACTGAAGCTTTCTTT. It translates to CASSYDGTVNTEAFF. The chain carries TRBV7-3 and TRBJ1-1; D is possibly TRBD1 (5 bases). The germline V and J ends were trimmed by 4 bases and 0 bases, with 12 bases remaining between them. The CDR3 is 15 amino acids. Germline values: CDR1 SGHTA, CDR2 FQGTGA.

This clonotype was counted many times. The chain joins TRBV5-1 to TRBJ1-2; 7 bases are shared with TRBD1. This CDR3 has 14 amino acids. After removal of 0 bases from V and 7 bases from J, the junction contained 6 bases not matched to a gene. Germline CDR1 is SGHRS and CDR2 is YFSETQ. CDR3: CASSLAQGVGGYTF. The CDR3 nucleotides are TGCGCCAGCAGCTTGGCTCAGGGGGTCGGTGGCTACACCTTC. Complete variable domain (other parts from reference TRBV5-1 and TRBJ1-2): KAGVTQTPRYLIKTRGQQVTLSCSPISGHRSVSWYQQTPGQGLQFLFEYFSETQRNKGNFPGRFSGRQFSNSRSEMNVSTLELGDSALYLCASSLAQGVGGYTFGSGTRLTVV.

Many counts were recorded for this clonotype. The chain has TRBV11-2 and TRBJ2-7, with 13 bases aligning to TRBD2. V lost 6 bases to trimming and J lost 7 bases; unmatched junction nucleotides: 6. The CDR3 is 14 amino acids. Per germline, CDR1 SGHAT and CDR2 FQNNGV. CDR3 sequence: CASSRLAGGWEQYF. The CDR3 nucleotides read TGTGCCAGCAGTCGACTAGCGGGAGGCTGGGAGCAGTACTTC.